Listed below are T cell receptor beta chains from one sample, sequenced in a study of glioma-infiltrating T cells after dendritic cell vaccination. Measured with immunoSEQ multiplex PCR; TCRdb has only the in-frame clones, and not every one. Of about 64,000 clones listed, approximately 78% are singletons. The sample was blood, taken before dendritic cell vaccination. These receptors were taken from a human donor with glioblastoma. CDR3s include the opening cysteine and the closing phenylalanine or tryptophan. D genes are given only for firm matches. Size is omitted from some rows. Given values are once, few, many or a class for expanded clones.

J: TRBJ2-7; D: -; length: 14; size: -; V: TRBV2; CDR3: CASRKVGGHHEQYF; DNA: TGTGCCAGCAGAAAAGTGGGGGGGCACCACGAGCAGTACTTC
J: TRBJ1-2; D: -; length: 11; size: -; V: TRBV2; CDR3: CASSERVSYTF; DNA: TGTGCCAGCAGTGAGCGGGTTAGCTACACCTTC
J: TRBJ2-7; D: TRBD2; length: 16; size: -; V: TRBV23-1; CDR3: CASSQSGGLEPYEQYF; DNA: TGCGCCAGCAGTCAATCGGGGGGACTAGAACCTTACGAGCAGTACTTC
J: TRBJ1-5; D: -; length: 12; size: -; V: TRBV30; CDR3: CAASGDNQPQHF; DNA: TGTGCCGCCTCAGGGGACAATCAGCCCCAGCATTTT
J: TRBJ1-2; D: -; length: 13; size: few; V: TRBV25-1; CDR3: CASSEQDGYGYTF; DNA: TGTGCCAGCAGTGAACAGGATGGATATGGCTACACCTTC
J: TRBJ2-7; D: -; length: 13; size: -; V: TRBV5-4; CDR3: CASSFPDSYEQYF; DNA: TGTGCCAGCAGCTTCCCCGACAGCTACGAGCAGTACTTC
J: TRBJ1-5; D: TRBD1; length: 15; size: -; V: TRBV19; CDR3: CASSGGQGAWQPQHF; DNA: TGTGCCAGTAGTGGGGGACAGGGGGCTTGGCAGCCCCAGCATTTT
J: TRBJ1-5; D: -; length: 15; size: few; V: TRBV18; CDR3: CASSPARRVGQPQHF; DNA: TGTGCCAGCTCACCTGCCAGACGGGTGGGTCAGCCCCAGCATTTT
J: TRBJ2-3; D: -; length: 15; size: once; V: TRBV7-2; CDR3: CASSLGGPDTDTQYF; DNA: TGTGCCAGCAGCTTAGGGGGGCCGGACACAGATACGCAGTATTTT
J: TRBJ2-7; D: TRBD2; length: 15; size: -; V: TRBV5-5; CDR3: CASSSSGGLSYEQYF; DNA: TGTGCCAGCAGTTCTAGCGGGGGACTCTCCTACGAGCAGTACTTC
J: TRBJ2-3; D: TRBD2; length: 13; size: -; V: TRBV7-2; CDR3: CASSATSGDTQYF; DNA: TGTGCCAGCAGCGCCACTAGCGGAGATACGCAGTATTTT
J: TRBJ1-5; D: TRBD1; length: 16; size: -; V: TRBV28; CDR3: CASSSPGQGSRLYQHF; DNA: TGTGCCAGCAGTTCACCGGGACAGGGGAGTAGGCTCTACCAGCATTTT
J: TRBJ1-5; D: -; length: 14; size: -; V: TRBV6-1; CDR3: CASSDRTFNQPQHF; DNA: TGTGCCAGCAGTGATCGGACTTTCAATCAGCCCCAGCATTTT
J: TRBJ1-6; D: TRBD1; length: 15; size: -; V: TRBV7-2; CDR3: CASSLGWTGDSPLHF; DNA: TGTGCCAGCAGCTTAGGGTGGACAGGGGATTCACCCCTCCACTTT
J: TRBJ1-3; D: -; length: 14; size: -; V: TRBV7-9; CDR3: CASSFGQGSNTIYF; DNA: TGTGCCAGCAGCTTCGGGCAGGGCTCAAACACCATATATTTT
J: TRBJ2-7; D: -; length: 14; size: -; V: TRBV27; CDR3: CASSYRASSYEQYF; DNA: TGTGCCAGCAGTTACAGGGCCAGCTCCTACGAGCAGTACTTC
J: TRBJ2-5; D: TRBD2; length: 14; size: -; V: TRBV2; CDR3: CASSEGLAGGRIHF; DNA: TGTGCCAGCAGTGAAGGGCTAGCGGGGGGGCGGATTCACTTC
J: TRBJ1-2; D: -; length: 15; size: -; V: TRBV27; CDR3: CASSQLGGSNYGYTF; DNA: TGTGCCAGCAGTCAATTGGGGGGGTCTAACTATGGCTACACCTTC
J: TRBJ2-7; D: -; length: 13; size: -; V: TRBV6-5; CDR3: CASRRQGMSEQYF; DNA: TGTGCCAGCAGGCGTCAGGGAATGAGCGAGCAGTACTTC
J: TRBJ1-6; D: -; length: 16; size: -; V: TRBV7-2; CDR3: CASSSQHSGGRFTLHF; DNA: TGTGCCAGCAGCTCCCAACACAGTGGGGGGAGATTCACCCTCCACTTT
J: TRBJ1-4; D: -; length: 19; size: -; V: TRBV7-8; CDR3: CASSLAGTGGPTTNEKLFF; DNA: TGTGCCAGCAGCTTAGCCGGCACGGGGGGACCAACAACTAATGAAAAACTGTTTTTT
J: TRBJ1-6; D: -; length: 19; size: -; V: TRBV21-1; CDR3: CASMQVVQSRGIYNSPLHF; DNA: TGTGCCAGCATGCAAGTAGTACAGAGCCGAGGGATTTATAATTCACCCCTCCACTTT
J: TRBJ2-7; D: -; length: 14; size: -; V: TRBV7-6; CDR3: CASSLWQGAYEQYF; DNA: TGTGCCAGCAGCTTATGGCAGGGTGCCTACGAGCAGTACTTC
J: TRBJ2-3; D: -; length: 15; size: -; V: TRBV9; CDR3: CASSSGEREVDTQYF; DNA: TGTGCCAGCAGCTCAGGGGAACGAGAAGTAGATACGCAGTATTTT
J: TRBJ1-5; D: -; length: 15; size: -; V: TRBV4-1; CDR3: CASSQDRYSNQPQHF; DNA: TGCGCCAGCAGCCAGGACAGATATAGCAATCAGCCCCAGCATTTT
J: TRBJ2-3; D: TRBD2; length: 14; size: few; V: TRBV9; CDR3: CASSSGGATDTQYF; DNA: TGTGCCAGCAGTAGCGGGGGGGCCACAGATACGCAGTATTTT
J: TRBJ1-2; D: -; length: 13; size: -; V: TRBV6-1; CDR3: CASSERELGGYTF; DNA: TGTGCCAGCAGTGAGCGGGAGTTGGGTGGCTACACCTTC
J: TRBJ1-6; D: TRBD1; length: 15; size: -; V: TRBV7-8; CDR3: CASSSTGTGNSPLHF; DNA: TGTGCCAGCAGCTCAACCGGGACAGGGAATTCACCCCTCCACTTT
J: TRBJ1-5; D: -; length: 15; size: -; V: TRBV6-1; CDR3: CASKEDTGKYQPQHF; DNA: TGTGCCAGCAAGGAAGACACGGGGAAGTATCAGCCCCAGCATTTT
J: TRBJ2-6; D: TRBD1; length: 17; size: -; V: TRBV5-1; CDR3: CASTTPGTGSGANVLTF; DNA: TGCGCCAGCACCACCCCCGGGACAGGCTCTGGGGCCAACGTCCTGACTTTC
J: TRBJ1-1; D: -; length: 14; size: -; V: TRBV19; CDR3: CASSNAGRDTEAFF; DNA: TGTGCCAGTAGTAACGCAGGGCGCGACACTGAAGCTTTCTTT
J: TRBJ2-1; D: -; length: 17; size: -; V: TRBV7-2; CDR3: CASRWPGQPEGTNEQFF; DNA: TGTGCCAGCAGATGGCCCGGACAGCCCGAAGGGACCAATGAGCAGTTCTTC
J: TRBJ2-5; D: -; length: 14; size: -; V: TRBV28; CDR3: CASSRPRGGETQYF; DNA: TGTGCCAGCAGTCGACCCAGGGGAGGGGAGACCCAGTACTTC
J: TRBJ2-1; D: TRBD1; length: 13; size: -; V: TRBV23-1; CDR3: CASVQGTYNEQFF; DNA: TGCGCCAGTGTACAGGGGACCTACAATGAGCAGTTCTTC
J: TRBJ2-5; D: TRBD2; length: 12; size: -; V: TRBV19; CDR3: CASTSGGETQYF; DNA: TGTGCCAGTACTAGCGGGGGTGAGACCCAGTACTTC
J: TRBJ1-1; D: TRBD1; length: 16; size: -; V: TRBV4-2; CDR3: CASNAHLGQANTEAFF; DNA: TGTGCCAGCAACGCCCATCTGGGACAGGCGAACACTGAAGCTTTCTTT
J: TRBJ2-7; D: -; length: 14; size: -; V: TRBV4-1; CDR3: CASSQEERAYEQYF; DNA: TGCGCCAGCAGCCAAGAGGAGAGGGCCTACGAGCAGTACTTC
J: TRBJ2-7; D: -; length: 14; size: -; V: TRBV6-1; CDR3: CATCQVDTTYEQYF; DNA: TGTGCCACCTGCCAAGTGGACACAACCTACGAGCAGTACTTC
J: TRBJ2-2; D: -; length: 12; size: -; V: TRBV29-1; CDR3: CSVDSRSGELFF; DNA: TGCAGCGTTGATAGTCGTTCCGGGGAGCTGTTTTTT
J: TRBJ2-2; D: -; length: 14; size: few; V: TRBV7-8; CDR3: CASSQLTNTGELFF; DNA: TGTGCCAGCAGTCAACTTACGAACACCGGGGAGCTGTTTTTT
J: TRBJ2-7; D: -; length: 16; size: -; V: TRBV15; CDR3: CATSRDIAGAKYEQYF; DNA: TGTGCCACCAGCAGAGATATTGCGGGGGCTAAATACGAGCAGTACTTC
J: TRBJ2-1; D: TRBD1; length: 16; size: -; V: TRBV25-1; CDR3: CASSGPRDSSYNEQFF; DNA: TGTGCCAGCAGTGGGCCCAGGGACAGCTCCTACAATGAGCAGTTCTTC
J: TRBJ2-5; D: -; length: 14; size: -; V: TRBV6-5; CDR3: CASGRGGAGETQYF; DNA: TGTGCCAGCGGCCGAGGGGGGGCAGGAGAGACCCAGTACTTC
J: TRBJ2-6; D: TRBD1; length: 17; size: -; V: TRBV9; CDR3: CASSIQGAQSGANVLTF; DNA: TGTGCCAGCAGCATTCAGGGGGCGCAATCTGGGGCCAACGTCCTGACTTTC
J: TRBJ2-5; D: -; length: 14; size: -; V: TRBV6-6; CDR3: CASSYTGGWETQYF; DNA: TGTGCCAGCAGTTACACGGGGGGCTGGGAGACCCAGTACTTC
J: TRBJ1-5; D: -; length: 17; size: few; V: TRBV6-1; CDR3: CASSERRTGTSNQPQHF; DNA: TGTGCCAGCAGTGAACGGAGGACGGGAACTAGCAATCAGCCCCAGCATTTT
J: TRBJ2-7; D: -; length: 15; size: -; V: TRBV13; CDR3: CASSLGRGRVDEQYF; DNA: TGTGCCAGCAGCTTAGGGAGAGGCAGGGTAGACGAGCAGTACTTC